These 16 T cell receptor beta chains were sequenced from one sample in a study of identical twins. From the 5' RACE reads, TCRdb called clonotypes with MiXCR, one entry per CDR3 protein. The sample yields just over 450,000 distinct CDR3 sequences, 14% seen once. These data are also associated with another study on yellow fever vaccine responses in identical twins.

Material for sequencing was CD4+ T cells sorted from blood. These receptor sequences come from a woman between 18 and 29 years old in good health.

The chain combines TRBV9 with TRBJ2-2, with D unresolved. Germline V gene data show CDR1 as SGDLS and CDR2 as YYNGEE. This CDR3 has 15 residues. V lost 0 bases to trimming and J lost 0 bases, with 6 bases between them. CDR3 sequence: CASSVGGTNTGELFF. Written as DNA, the CDR3 is TGTGCCAGCAGCGTAGGGGGTACGAACACCGGGGAGCTGTTTTTT.

The sample holds a few counts of this clonotype. The chain combines TRBV3-1 with TRBJ2-7, with TRBD2 matching over 14 bases. The germline V gene has CDR1 LGHDT and CDR2 YNNKEL (reference sequence). The CDR3 sequence is 19 residues long. Trimming cost V 2 bases and J 5 bases; bases outside gene matches: 14. The CDR3 DNA sequence: TGTGCCAGCAGCCAATCTAGGGGACTAGCGGGGGCCGGATTTCACGAGCAGTACTTC. Translating it yields CASSQSRGLAGAGFHEQYF.

The chain uses TRBV6-5 and TRBJ2-7; no firm D call. This CDR3 region has 14 residues. V dropped 3 bases and J dropped 2 bases, with 11 bases sitting between them. Per germline, CDR1 MNHEY and CDR2 SVGAGI. CDR3 sequence: CASSYTQLTYEQYF. DNA of the CDR3: TGTGCCAGCAGTTATACCCAACTCACCTACGAGCAGTACTTC.

This clonotype has only a few counts. The chain uses TRBV20-1 and TRBJ2-3; 7 bases align to TRBD2. CDR3 length equals 15 residues. The ends lost 5 bases at V and 1 base at J; junction bases unmatched: 9. CDR1 and CDR2 (germline): DFQATT, SNEGSKA (reference sequence). The DNA for the CDR3 is TGCAGTGCTTCCGGGACTATATTCGGCACAGATACGCAGTATTTT. It specifies CSASGTIFGTDTQYF.

This clonotype was seen more than once but under ten times. This chain links TRBV18 with TRBJ2-7; weak D call: TRBD2 (5 bases). CDR3 length equals 15 residues. Germline lookup yields CDR1 KGHSH and CDR2 LQKENI. Trimming cost V 3 bases and J 4 bases, with 16 bases left between them. The CDR3 region is CASSPIVTPGYEQYF. Written as DNA, the CDR3 is TGTGCCAGCTCACCGATCGTAACTCCGGGATACGAGCAGTACTTC.

This chain links TRBV12-3 or TRBV12-4 with TRBJ1-5, with D perhaps matching TRBD1 (6 bases). The CDR3 covers 15 residues. V shed 3 bases and J shed 5 bases, with 14 bases lying between them. Here the CDR3 reads CASSFGGTLYQPQHF. CDR3 DNA: TGTGCCAGCAGTTTCGGGGGCACTCTGTATCAGCCCCAGCATTTT.

The chain recombines TRBV10-3 with TRBJ2-1; 8 nucleotides align to TRBD2. The CDR3 loop spans 17 amino acids. J lost 4 bases, V lost 7 bases, and 15 bases had no gene match. Looked up from germline, CDR1 is ENHRY and CDR2 is SYGVKD. As DNA, the CDR3 is TGTGCCATCAATACTGGGGCCATAGCGGGAAGTTACAATGAGCAGTTCTTC. Its protein is CAINTGAIAGSYNEQFF.

The chain carries TRBV3-1 and TRBJ2-7; the D gene could be TRBD1 or TRBD2 (5 bases each). V dropped 5 bases and J dropped 7 bases, with 21 bases sitting between them. CDR1 is LGHDT, CDR2 YNNKEL, per germline (reference sequence). This CDR3 is 15 amino acids long. CDR3 sequence reads: CASSNWGTRQEEQYF. The CDR3 coding sequence is TGTGCCAGCAGCAACTGGGGGACCAGGCAGGAGGAGCAGTACTTC.

The chain carries TRBV20-1 and TRBJ2-1; 12 positions match TRBD2. V trimming: 5 bases; J trimming: 3 bases; junction bases outside the gene matches: 8. Germline CDR1 DFQATT, CDR2 SNEGSKA (reference sequence). This CDR3 comprises 16 residues. CDR3 region: CSAGKLAGGVYNEQFF. Written as DNA, the CDR3 is TGCAGTGCTGGAAAACTAGCGGGAGGTGTCTACAATGAGCAGTTCTTC.

J is TRBJ2-2 and V is TRBV21-1; the table's D call, TRBD2, has no DNA check behind it. TRBV21-1 represents a pseudogene. The length of the CDR3 is 18 residues. CDR3: CASSKKVSTVPNTGELFF. The CDR3 DNA follows: TGTGCCAGCAGCAAAAAAGTGTCCACAGTCCCAAACACCGGGGAGCTGTTTTTT.

This clonotype was seen more than once but under ten times. The chain carries TRBV28 and TRBJ2-1; tentative D call: TRBD2 (5 bases). Looked up from germline, CDR1 is MDHEN and CDR2 is SYDVKM. V lost 6 bases to trimming and J lost 7 bases, with 16 bases between them. This CDR3 spans 14 amino acids. CDR3 sequence: CASSLPVAWNEQFF. CDR3 coding DNA: TGTGCCAGCAGCCTTCCTGTAGCGTGGAATGAGCAGTTCTTC.

This clonotype has a handful of counts. This rearrangement joins TRBV12-3 or TRBV12-4 to TRBJ2-3, with D perhaps matching TRBD2 (5 bases). V gave up 4 bases and J gave up 4 bases, with 9 bases separating them. The CDR3 is 13 residues long. For the CDR3, the DNA is TGTGCCAGCAGTTCGGACTCAGCAGATACGCAGTATTTT. Residues: CASSSDSADTQYF.

V gene TRBV7-2 combines with J gene TRBJ2-5, with 11 bases that match TRBD2. The V segment lost 6 bases and the J segment 2 bases; nucleotides outside the gene matches: 8. Per the germline V gene, CDR1 is SGHTA and CDR2 is FQGNSA. CDR3 length equals 16 residues. The CDR3 DNA follows: TGTGCCAGCAGTCGAGGTACTAGCGGGAGACAAGAGACCCAGTACTTC. This codes for CASSRGTSGRQETQYF.

This clonotype showed up just a few times. The V call is TRBV11-2, the J call TRBJ2-5; D possibly corresponds to TRBD2 (5 bases). The V gene's germline CDR1 is SGHAT and CDR2 FQNNGV. The CDR3 is 13 amino acids. The V and J ends lost 8 bases and 5 bases respectively, with 15 bases between them. CDR3 sequence reads: CASRTGVIETQYF. The CDR3 coding sequence is TGTGCCAGCCGCACCGGGGTCATCGAGACCCAGTACTTC.

V usage is TRBV5-1 and J usage is TRBJ2-3; 10 nucleotides line up with TRBD1. The CDR3 is 16 residues long. The ends lost 7 bases at V and 6 bases at J; junction bases unmatched: 14. The germline CDR1 and CDR2 sequences are SGHRS and YFSETQ. CDR3 protein: CASFAGSTGGADTQYF. The CDR3 DNA sequence: TGCGCCAGCTTTGCAGGATCGACAGGGGGCGCGGATACGCAGTATTTT.

The chain carries TRBV12-3 or TRBV12-4 and TRBJ2-2; 9 bases line up with TRBD2. J lost 3 bases, V lost 2 bases, and 7 bases had no gene match. CDR3 length: 17 residues. The CDR3 region is CASSLSSGTKHTGELFF. For the CDR3, the DNA is TGTGCCAGCAGTTTATCTAGCGGGACAAAACACACCGGGGAGCTGTTTTTT.